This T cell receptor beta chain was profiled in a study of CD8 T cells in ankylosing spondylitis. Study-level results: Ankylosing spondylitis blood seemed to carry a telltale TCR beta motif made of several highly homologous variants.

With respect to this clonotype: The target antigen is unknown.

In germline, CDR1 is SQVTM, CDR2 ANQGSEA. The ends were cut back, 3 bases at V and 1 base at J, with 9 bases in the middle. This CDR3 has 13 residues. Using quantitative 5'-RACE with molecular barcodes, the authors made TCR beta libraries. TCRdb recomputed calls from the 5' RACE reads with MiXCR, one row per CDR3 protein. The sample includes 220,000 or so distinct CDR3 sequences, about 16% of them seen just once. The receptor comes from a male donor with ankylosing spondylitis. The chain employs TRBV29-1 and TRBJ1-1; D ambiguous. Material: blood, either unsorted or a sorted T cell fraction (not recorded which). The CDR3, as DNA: TGCAGCGTTGAGAACAGTCCGAACACTGAAGCTTTCTTT. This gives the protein CSVENSPNTEAFF.